Included here is one TCR beta chain sequence, with context. Its recognized antigen is unknown. Within one base of it there is no much larger clone, and no base qualities were kept. The data derive from a study of T cells in localized non-small cell lung cancer (dated by TCRdb to 2018 to 2020). Study-wide context: Comparing tumors with uninvolved tumor-adjacent lungs, the study looked at the T cell repertoires of around 250 patients with early-stage NSCLC. The cohort was made up of around 250 treatment-naive NSCLC patients whose localized lung tumors had been resected. A mean age of about 66 years was recorded for the NSCLC patients, of whom more than 120 were male and 100 to 110 were female. What the authors observed across the whole study: Since the design was exploratory, TCR variables were selected using unadjusted p-values with no false-discovery rate correction. Multi-region tumor sequencing was not performed, so intratumor heterogeneity could not be excluded. Longer overall survival was associated with higher blood T cell density, whereas shorter survival was associated with higher adjacent-lung clonality. A median of approximately 62 of the top 100 tumor clones turned up in the paired uninvolved adjacent lung, and under 30 of those clones also ranked among the top 100 of that same adjacent lung. Uninvolved tumor-adjacent lung showed the highest T cell clonality, higher than tumor, which suggests more focused antigenic responses in the adjacent lung.

At diagnosis, peripheral blood, uninvolved tumor-adjacent lung and tumor were collected and stored as a combination of fresh-frozen and FFPE material. Blood samples were analyzed as peripheral blood mononuclear cells for TCR repertoire profiling. TCR beta CDR3 regions were sequenced from DNA using the immunoSEQ Assay. On the authors' methods: T cell density was computed as TCR beta template counts normalized to usable DNA estimated by amplifying housekeeping genes. The preseqR package was used to estimate richness by extrapolating to 400,000 templates for PBMC samples and to 120,000 templates for tissue samples. Clonality was calculated as one minus Pielou's evenness. Differential abundance testing on productive amino-acid clonotypes, with a minimum total count of 5 and an alpha of 0.1, was used to identify tissue-enriched TCRs. The Jaccard Index and the Morisita Overlap Index were used to measure how much the repertoires overlapped between compartments. GLIPH grouped TCR beta CDR3s together with public tetramer-defined viral CDR3s, and a viral motif had to include at least three viral sequences and show V-gene enrichment. TCRdb limited this immuneACCESS table to in-frame rearrangements with V and J called. A share of clones is missing; checked studies link under half to unresolved V genes, and the rest is unexplained. That table supplies the V and J calls and clone size; D and trimming were determined from the DNA. The sample table shows around 100,000 clones, and roughly 89% are seen once. The top ten constitute around 16% of the sample.

The sequenced sample was peripheral blood, obtained before any cancer treatment. This clonotype was obtained from a man between 40 and 69 years old with stage I squamous cell lung carcinoma.

At the DNA level, the sequence is TGTGCCAGTAGTATAGGGGGGAGGGTACGGGAGACCCAGTACTTC. The encoded protein is CASSIGGRVRETQYF. Recombination linked TRBV19 to TRBJ2-5; 7 central bases correspond to TRBD2. From cysteine to phenylalanine, the CDR3 is 15 amino acids long. The entry retains the CDR3 DNA only, 45 bases that are in frame from base 1. The germline V end is reduced by 1 base and the J end by 5 bases; junction bases left unmatched: 7. CDR1 LNHDA and CDR2 SQIVND are derived from the germline V gene (reference sequence).